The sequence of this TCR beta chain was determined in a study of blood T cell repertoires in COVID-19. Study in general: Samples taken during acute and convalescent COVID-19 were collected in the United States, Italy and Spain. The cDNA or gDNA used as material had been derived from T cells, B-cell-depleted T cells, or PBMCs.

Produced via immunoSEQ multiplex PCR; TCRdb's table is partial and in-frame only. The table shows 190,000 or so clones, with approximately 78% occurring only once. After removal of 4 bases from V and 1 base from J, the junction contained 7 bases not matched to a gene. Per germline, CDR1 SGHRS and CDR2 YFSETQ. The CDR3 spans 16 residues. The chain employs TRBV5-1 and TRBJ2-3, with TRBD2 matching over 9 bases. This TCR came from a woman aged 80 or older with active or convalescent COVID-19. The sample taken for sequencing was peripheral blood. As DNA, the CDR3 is TGCGCCAGCAGCCTTCCCTCTAGCGGGGGCACAGATACGCAGTATTTT. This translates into CASSLPSSGGTDTQYF.